This T cell receptor beta chain was sequenced in a study of T cell repertoires in cytomegalovirus infection. This clonotype was observed many times. Antigen: not known. A single record per CDR3 protein comes from TCRdb applying MiXCR to the reads. Of about 770,000 distinct CDR3 sequences detected, just under 30% appear once; the ten largest clones hold 10% to 15%. The J segment lost 8 bases and the V segment lost 2 bases, leaving 5 bases of the junction unmatched. In germline, CDR1 is SGHVS, CDR2 FQNEAQ. CDR3 length equals 13 residues. The sample consisted of cultured CD8+ T cells from PBMCs, taken from culture after CMV antigen stimulation. This receptor was obtained from a human donor in good health (CMV status not recorded). Some clones in this sample may be carry-over from other donors' samples. The V gene is TRBV7-8, the J gene TRBJ1-2; 7 nucleotides agree with TRBD1. The CDR3 sequence is CASSLSQGEGYTF. The CDR3 DNA sequence: TGTGCCAGCAGCTTAAGCCAGGGGGAGGGCTACACCTTC.